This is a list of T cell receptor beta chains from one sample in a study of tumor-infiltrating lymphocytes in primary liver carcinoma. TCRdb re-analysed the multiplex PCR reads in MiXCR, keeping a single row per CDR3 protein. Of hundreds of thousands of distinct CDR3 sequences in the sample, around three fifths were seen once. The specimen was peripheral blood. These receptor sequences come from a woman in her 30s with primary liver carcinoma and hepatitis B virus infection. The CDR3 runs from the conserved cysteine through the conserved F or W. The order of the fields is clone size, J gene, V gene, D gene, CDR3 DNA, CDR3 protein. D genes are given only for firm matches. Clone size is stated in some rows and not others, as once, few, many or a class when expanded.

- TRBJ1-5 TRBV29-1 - TGCAGTGTTGAGGGTCCGAATCAGCCCCAGCATTTT CSVEGPNQPQHF
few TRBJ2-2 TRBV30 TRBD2 TGTGCCTGGAGTGTAACCCAGCGGGGGAGCACCGGGGAGCTGTTTTTT CAWSVTQRGSTGELFF
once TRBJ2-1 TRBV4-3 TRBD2 TGTGCCAGCAGCCAAGGGACTAGCGCTAGTTATAGTGAGCAGTTCTTC CASSQGTSASYSEQFF
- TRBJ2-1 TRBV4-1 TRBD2 TGCGCCAGCAGCCAAGATTTATCCCTAGCGGGGATTTGTGGGCAGTTCTTC CASSQDLSLAGICGQFF
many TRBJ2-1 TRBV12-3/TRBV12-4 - TGTGCCAGCAGTCTTCGAGGGGCAGGGGCAGGCAATGAGCAGTTCTTC CASSLRGAGAGNEQFF
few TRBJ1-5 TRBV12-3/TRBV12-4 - TGTGCCAGCAGTTTAAGCCCGACTCTAAAGGCGAATCAGCCCCAGCATTTT CASSLSPTLKANQPQHF
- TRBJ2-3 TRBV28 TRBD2 TGTGCCAGCAGACTAGCGGACACAGATACGCAGTATTTT CASRLADTDTQYF
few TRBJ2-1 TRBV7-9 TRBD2 TGTGCCAGCAGCTTAGGCCTAGCGGGGAGCGATGAGCAGTTCTTC CASSLGLAGSDEQFF
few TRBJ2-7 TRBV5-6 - TGTGCCAGCAGCTTGGTAAGCGCGACCTACGAGCAGTACTTC CASSLVSATYEQYF
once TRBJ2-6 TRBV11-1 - TGTGTCAGCAGCTGGATCTCTGGGACCAACGTCCTGACTTTC CVSSWISGTNVLTF
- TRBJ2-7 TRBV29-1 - TGCAGCGTTGCCTCACACTCGACCTACGAGCTGTACTTC CSVASHSTYELYF
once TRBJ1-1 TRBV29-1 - TGCAGCGTGAGCCGGGGGGGGGTTAACACTGAAGCTTTCTTT CSVSRGGVNTEAFF
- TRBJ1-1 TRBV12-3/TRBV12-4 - TGTGCCACTCAACAGGACCTGAACACTGAAGCTTTCTTT CATQQDLNTEAFF
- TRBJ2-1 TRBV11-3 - TGTACCAGCAGCTTAGATCACCAGGCTGACAATGAGCAGTTCTTC CTSSLDHQADNEQFF
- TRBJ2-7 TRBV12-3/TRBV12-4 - TGTGCCACTACTCGTCATAGTCAGGGTGGTTACGAGCAGTACTTC CATTRHSQGGYEQYF
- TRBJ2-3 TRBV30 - TGTACCTGGAGTAGGCTAGAACGCACAGATACGCAGTATTTT CTWSRLERTDTQYF
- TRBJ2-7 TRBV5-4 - TGTGCCAGCAGCTCGGAAACCGTTACCCGTGGCGAGCAGTACTTC CASSSETVTRGEQYF
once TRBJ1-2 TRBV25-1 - TGTGCCAGCAGCGAATTTGATGGCTACACCTTC CASSEFDGYTF
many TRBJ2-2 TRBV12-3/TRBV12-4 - TGTGCCAGCCAGAAGGGCCTTTCGAACACCGGGGAGCTGTTTTTT CASQKGLSNTGELFF
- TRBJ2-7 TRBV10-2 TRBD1 TGCGCCAGCAGAACAGGGGAAGGGGACGAGCAGTACTTC CASRTGEGDEQYF
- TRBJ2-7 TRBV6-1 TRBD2 TGTGTCAGCAGTGAAGGTTGGGGTAGCGGGAGGATCCGCTCCTACGAGCAGTACTTC CVSSEGWGSGRIRSYEQYF
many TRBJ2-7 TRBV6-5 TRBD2 TGTGCCAGCAGTAAAGAAGCGGGAGGCGCTCCCTATGAGCAGTACTTC CASSKEAGGAPYEQYF
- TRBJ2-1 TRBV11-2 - TGTGCCAGCAGTAGGGAAAGGAGCTCCTACAATGGACAGTTCTTC CASSRERSSYNGQFF
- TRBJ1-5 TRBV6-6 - TGTGCCAGCGCAGAGGGAAGATCACAGCCCCAGCATTTT CASAEGRSQPQHF
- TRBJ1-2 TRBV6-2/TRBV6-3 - TGTGCCAGCAGTCCACAGGCAGACTGTGGCTACGCCTTC CASSPQADCGYAF
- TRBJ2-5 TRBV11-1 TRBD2 TGTGCCAGCAGCCCCCCAGCGGGAAGCGGGACCCAGTACTTC CASSPPAGSGTQYF
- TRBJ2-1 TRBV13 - TGTGCCAGCAGCTACCCAGGGACGAACCGTCAGTTCTTC CASSYPGTNRQFF
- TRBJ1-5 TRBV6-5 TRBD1 TGTGCCAGCAAGACCGGGACAGGAATCACAGATACGCAGCATTTT CASKTGTGITDTQHF
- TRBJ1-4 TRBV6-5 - TGTGCCAACAGAGATGGTTCAGCTATTGAAAAACTGTTTTTT CANRDGSAIEKLFF
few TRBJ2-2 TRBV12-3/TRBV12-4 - TGTGCCAGCAGTTTCAGGGCCGGAACCGGGGAGCTGTTTTTT CASSFRAGTGELFF
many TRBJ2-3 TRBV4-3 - TGCGCCAGCAGCCAAGAACTAGTCACCCCAGATACGCAGTATTTT CASSQELVTPDTQYF
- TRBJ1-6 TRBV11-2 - TGTGCCACCAGCCCCTTGAGTTGGGATTCACCCCTCCACTTT CATSPLSWDSPLHF
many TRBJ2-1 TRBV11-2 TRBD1 TGTGCCAGCAGCGGGACGACAGGGAGTCTGTTCTTC CASSGTTGSLFF
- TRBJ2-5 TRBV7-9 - TGTGCCAGCAGCTTAGCAGGGGAAGAGGCCCAGTACTTC CASSLAGEEAQYF
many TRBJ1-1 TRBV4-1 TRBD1 TGCGCCAGCAGCTACGAGTACAGGGGAGACACTGAAGCTTTCTTT CASSYEYRGDTEAFF
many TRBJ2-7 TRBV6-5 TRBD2 TGTGCCAGCAGCCGAACTCACAGCGGGAGCGGGTACGAGCAGTACTTC CASSRTHSGSGYEQYF
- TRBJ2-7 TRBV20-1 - TGCAGTGCTAGATACGGGACCGCCTACGAGCAGTACTTC CSARYGTAYEQYF
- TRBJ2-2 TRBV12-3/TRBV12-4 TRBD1 TGTGCCAGCAGTTCCCGACAGGGGGGGTACATCGGGGAACTGTTTTTT CASSSRQGGYIGELFF
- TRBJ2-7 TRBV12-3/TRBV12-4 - TGTGCCAGCAGCAGCACTAGCAGGGGCCTCTACGAGCAGTACTTC CASSSTSRGLYEQYF
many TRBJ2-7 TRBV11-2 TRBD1 TGTGCCAGCAGCTTATCCCTCCACAGGGGTGAGGGGCAGTACTTC CASSLSLHRGEGQYF
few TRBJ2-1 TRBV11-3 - TGTGCCAGCAGTCGAACCGGGTCCCACCCCTACAATGGGCAGTTCTTC CASSRTGSHPYNGQFF
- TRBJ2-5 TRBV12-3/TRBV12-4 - TGTGCCAGCAGTTCCGACCAGACAGCCTTCCAAGAGACCCAGTACTTC CASSSDQTAFQETQYF
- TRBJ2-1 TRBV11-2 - TGTGCCAGCAGCTTAGTTGCGTACGATGAGCAGCTCTTC CASSLVAYDEQLF
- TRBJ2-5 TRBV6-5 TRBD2 TGTGTCAGCAGGCGGGAGGTCAGGCAAGAGACCCAGTACTTC CVSRREVRQETQYF
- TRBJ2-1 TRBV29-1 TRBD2 TGCAGCGGCCACTTTCTATCCGGGGGGTGTAACAATGAGCAGTTCTTC CSGHFLSGGCNNEQFF
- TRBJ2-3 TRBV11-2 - TGTGCCAGCAGCTCCCAATGGGGGCTCAACACAAATACGCAGTATTTT CASSSQWGLNTNTQYF
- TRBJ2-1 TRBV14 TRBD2 TGTGCCAGCAGCCGAGGGACTAGCGTGTACAGTGAGCAGTTCTTC CASSRGTSVYSEQFF
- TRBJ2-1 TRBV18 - TGTGCCAGCTCACCAGGTTCACAGGGAGCCTACAATGAGCAGTTCTTC CASSPGSQGAYNEQFF
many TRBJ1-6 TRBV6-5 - TGTGCCAGCAGTCCCCGGGACGGAGGAAATTCACCCCTCCACTTT CASSPRDGGNSPLHF
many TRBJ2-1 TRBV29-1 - TGCAGCGTTGAGCGGGATTTGGGCAATGAGCAGTTCTTC CSVERDLGNEQFF
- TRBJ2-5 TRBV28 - TGTGCCAGCAGGACAGGGAGGCAGACCCAGTACTTC CASRTGRQTQYF
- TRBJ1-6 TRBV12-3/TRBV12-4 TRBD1 TGTGGCAGCAGGAGGACAGGGGGCATCGATTCACCCCTCCACTTT CGSRRTGGIDSPLHF
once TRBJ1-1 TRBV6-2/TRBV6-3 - TGTGCCAGCGGTTACTCCTCATCCCTTTGGAACGCTGAAGCTTTCTTT CASGYSSSLWNAEAFF
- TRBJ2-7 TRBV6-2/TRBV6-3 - TGTGCCAGCAGTTTGGGGATATGGAAGTACTTC CASSLGIWKYF
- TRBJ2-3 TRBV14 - TGTGCCAGCAGCCGACTAGGGTTCGGCACAGATACGCAGTATTTT CASSRLGFGTDTQYF